The rows below give T cell receptor beta chains drawn from one sample of a study of blood T cells in healthy people across ages. Each CDR3 protein gets one entry after TCRdb re-called the 5' RACE reads with MiXCR. The repertoire holds some 900,000 distinct CDR3 sequences, 45% to 50% seen once, with roughly an eighth in the top ten. The material sequenced was blood. These receptors all come from a man younger than 45 in good health. Each CDR3 is given with its conserved first and last residue. The D gene is left open where the match is weak. Not every row has a clone size; where given, it reads once, few, many or a size class.

size: .; D: TRBD1; J: TRBJ1-4; V: TRBV27; DNA: TGTGCCAGCAGTCTCTACCCCAGCGGACAGGGCACTAATGAAAAACTGTTTTTT; CDR3: CASSLYPSGQGTNEKLFF
size: .; D: TRBD2; J: TRBJ2-3; V: TRBV24-1; DNA: TGTGCCATCAGTGCCCTAGCGGGGCGGATAGATACGCAGTATTTT; CDR3: CAISALAGRIDTQYF
size: .; D: TRBD2; J: TRBJ2-5; V: TRBV2; DNA: TGTGCCAGCAGTGGTGGAATAGCGGGGGGTCAAGAGACCCAGTACTTC; CDR3: CASSGGIAGGQETQYF
size: .; D: TRBD1; J: TRBJ1-6; V: TRBV7-3; DNA: TGTGCCAGCAGCTTAATGTCAGGGGGGGAGTCACCCCTCCACTTT; CDR3: CASSLMSGGESPLHF
size: .; D: TRBD2; J: TRBJ2-1; V: TRBV28; DNA: TGTGCCAGCAGTTTACCGAGCGGGGGGGGGCACAATGAGCAGTTCTTC; CDR3: CASSLPSGGGHNEQFF
size: few; D: .; J: TRBJ1-2; V: TRBV7-9; DNA: TGTGCCAGCACCCCTTCCGTCGGGGGGAACTATGGCTACACCTTC; CDR3: CASTPSVGGNYGYTF
size: .; D: .; J: TRBJ2-5; V: TRBV5-1; DNA: TGCGCCAGCAGCATGAGAGAATCCCAAGAGACCCAGTACTTC; CDR3: CASSMRESQETQYF
size: .; D: .; J: TRBJ2-1; V: TRBV29-1; DNA: TGCAGCTCTACGGACATTGGGGGTGAGCAGTTCTTC; CDR3: CSSTDIGGEQFF
size: few; D: TRBD1; J: TRBJ1-1; V: TRBV6-5; DNA: TGTGCCAGCAGTCAGGGGGTCACTGAAGCTTTCTTT; CDR3: CASSQGVTEAFF
size: few; D: .; J: TRBJ2-7; V: TRBV7-8; DNA: TGTGCCAGCAGCTGGGGGCAGGCTTACTACGAGCAGTACTTC; CDR3: CASSWGQAYYEQYF
size: once; D: TRBD1; J: TRBJ2-7; V: TRBV5-8; DNA: TGTGCCAGCAGCGCAAACACCGGGACAGGGTATTTCGGTACGGACGAGCAGTACTTC; CDR3: CASSANTGTGYFGTDEQYF
size: few; D: .; J: TRBJ2-7; V: TRBV3-1; DNA: TGTGCCAGCAGCCAAGGTGGGACTCACCTTAGCGAGCAGTACTTC; CDR3: CASSQGGTHLSEQYF
size: .; D: .; J: TRBJ1-2; V: TRBV11-2; DNA: TGTGCCAGCAGCGTAACGACTAACTATGGCTACACCTTC; CDR3: CASSVTTNYGYTF
size: once; D: .; J: TRBJ2-1; V: TRBV20-1; DNA: TGCAGTGCTAGAGATCAGGGCCCCTATGAGCAGTTCTTC; CDR3: CSARDQGPYEQFF
size: .; D: .; J: TRBJ1-2; V: TRBV7-2; DNA: TGTGCCAGCAGCTTAGCCGCGGACAGTTCAGCTAACAATGGCTACACCTTC; CDR3: CASSLAADSSANNGYTF
size: few; D: .; J: TRBJ2-1; V: TRBV20-1; DNA: TGCAGTGCAGAGGGAACCTACAATGAGCAGTTCTTC; CDR3: CSAEGTYNEQFF
size: few; D: TRBD1; J: TRBJ2-4; V: TRBV6-5; DNA: TGTGCCAGCAGTTACTCGACAGGGCCCGGAAACATTCAGTACTTC; CDR3: CASSYSTGPGNIQYF
size: .; D: .; J: TRBJ1-6; V: TRBV7-9; DNA: TGTGCCAGCAGTCCTGCCCAAGGGACCTATAATTCACCCCTCCACTTT; CDR3: CASSPAQGTYNSPLHF
size: .; D: TRBD2; J: TRBJ2-1; V: TRBV6-1; DNA: TGTGCCAGCAGAGCGGGACTAGCGGGGGGATCTTGGAATGAGCAGTTCTTC; CDR3: CASRAGLAGGSWNEQFF
size: many; D: .; J: TRBJ2-4; V: TRBV5-6; DNA: TGCGCCAGCAGTCCTGGTGGGGCCAAAAACATTCAGTACTTC; CDR3: CASSPGGAKNIQYF
size: .; D: .; J: TRBJ1-2; V: TRBV6-6; DNA: TGTGCCAGCAGTTACTCGATACCCAGTTCCTATGGCTACACCTTC; CDR3: CASSYSIPSSYGYTF
size: few; D: TRBD1; J: TRBJ2-4; V: TRBV5-1; DNA: TGCGCCAGCAGCTTGACAGGGGAAAACATTCAGTACTTC; CDR3: CASSLTGENIQYF
size: few; D: .; J: TRBJ2-7; V: TRBV12-3/TRBV12-4; DNA: TGTGCCAGCAGTCGAGGGGGGACGGTGCCCTCTGAGCAGTACTTC; CDR3: CASSRGGTVPSEQYF
size: .; D: TRBD1; J: TRBJ1-2; V: TRBV3-1; DNA: TGTGCCAGCAGCCAAGATCGAAAGGGGACAGCCGCCGCCTATGGCTACACCTTC; CDR3: CASSQDRKGTAAAYGYTF
size: .; D: TRBD1; J: TRBJ1-5; V: TRBV7-8; DNA: TGTGCCAGCAGCTTAGCGTGGACGCAGGGGGGCAATCAGCCCCAGCATTTT; CDR3: CASSLAWTQGGNQPQHF
size: .; D: TRBD1; J: TRBJ2-7; V: TRBV9; DNA: TGTGCCAGCACCGGGACAGGGGGTTCCGAGCAGTACTTC; CDR3: CASTGTGGSEQYF
size: .; D: TRBD1; J: TRBJ1-5; V: TRBV29-1; DNA: TGCAGCGCCTCGACAGGGGACAATCAGCCCCAGCATTTT; CDR3: CSASTGDNQPQHF
size: few; D: TRBD1; J: TRBJ1-2; V: TRBV29-1; DNA: TGCAGCGTTGCCGACAGGGGGGCTACCTATGGCTACACCTTC; CDR3: CSVADRGATYGYTF
size: .; D: TRBD1; J: TRBJ1-1; V: TRBV7-2; DNA: TGTGCCAGCAGCGGCCGGACAGGGGTTTCGAGTGAAGCTTTCTTT; CDR3: CASSGRTGVSSEAFF
size: .; D: .; J: TRBJ1-5; V: TRBV6-5; DNA: TGTGCCAGCAGGCGAGACAGGATAAGCAATCAGCCCCAGCATTTT; CDR3: CASRRDRISNQPQHF
size: many; D: TRBD2; J: TRBJ2-1; V: TRBV20-1; DNA: TGCAGTGCTAGAGATCGGGGGGCTAGCGGGGGCCCCGCCTACAATGAGCAGTTCTTC; CDR3: CSARDRGASGGPAYNEQFF
size: few; D: TRBD1; J: TRBJ2-1; V: TRBV25-1; DNA: TGTGCCAGCAGTGAAGGGACAGGGCAGTTCTTC; CDR3: CASSEGTGQFF
size: .; D: .; J: TRBJ1-4; V: TRBV25-1; DNA: TGTGCCAGCAGTGAGTTAAGGCCCACTAATGAAAAACTGTTTTTT; CDR3: CASSELRPTNEKLFF
size: .; D: .; J: TRBJ2-1; V: TRBV7-6; DNA: TGTGCCAGCAGCGGGAATTCCTTGGGAGAGCAGTTCTTC; CDR3: CASSGNSLGEQFF
size: .; D: .; J: TRBJ2-4; V: TRBV27; DNA: TGTGCCAGCACCGGTTTACCCCCGCTGTGGCCTCCATGGGACATTCAGTACTTC; CDR3: CASTGLPPLWPPWDIQYF
size: .; D: .; J: TRBJ2-2; V: TRBV6-6; DNA: TGTGCCAGCACCGGGACGGCGAACACCGGGGAGCTGTTTTTT; CDR3: CASTGTANTGELFF
size: .; D: .; J: TRBJ1-1; V: TRBV7-6; DNA: TGTGCCAGCAGCTTAGAGATTCTCACTGAAGCTTTCTTT; CDR3: CASSLEILTEAFF
size: few; D: .; J: TRBJ2-3; V: TRBV12-3/TRBV12-4; DNA: TGTACCAGCAGCCACACGCGTGCGGATAATCCGCAGTATTTT; CDR3: CTSSHTRADNPQYF
size: few; D: TRBD1; J: TRBJ2-7; V: TRBV15; DNA: TGTGCCACCAGCAGAGATCCGACAGGGAATAACGAGCAGTACTTC; CDR3: CATSRDPTGNNEQYF
size: .; D: TRBD1; J: TRBJ2-2; V: TRBV7-8; DNA: TGTGCCAGCAGAGGACAGGGACGAAGCACCGGGGAGCTGTTTTTT; CDR3: CASRGQGRSTGELFF
size: .; D: TRBD2; J: TRBJ2-7; V: TRBV3-1; DNA: TGTGCCAGCAGCCGGACTAGCGGGGAACCCTACAATGAGCAGTACTTC; CDR3: CASSRTSGEPYNEQYF
size: .; D: TRBD1; J: TRBJ1-2; V: TRBV20-1; DNA: TGCAGCGGGACAGGCTACTATGGCTACACCTTC; CDR3: CSGTGYYGYTF
size: many; D: .; J: TRBJ2-4; V: TRBV9; DNA: TGTGCCAGCAGCGAAACCGGGACGACTAAAAACATTCAGTACTTC; CDR3: CASSETGTTKNIQYF
size: .; D: TRBD2; J: TRBJ2-1; V: TRBV20-1; DNA: TGCAGTGCTAGTCAACGGGGGGGCATCTACAATGAGCAGTTCTTC; CDR3: CSASQRGGIYNEQFF
size: .; D: .; J: TRBJ1-1; V: TRBV14; DNA: TGTGCCAGCAGCCAAGTAGGTTACAGACAGAACACTGAAGCTTTCTTT; CDR3: CASSQVGYRQNTEAFF
size: .; D: .; J: TRBJ1-4; V: TRBV6-5; DNA: TGTGCCACCCCGGGGGATGAAAAACTGTTTTTT; CDR3: CATPGDEKLFF
size: few; D: TRBD2; J: TRBJ2-3; V: TRBV4-3; DNA: TGCGCCAGCAGCTATAAGAGTGGCGGGGGGATCACAGATACGCAGTATTTT; CDR3: CASSYKSGGGITDTQYF
size: .; D: TRBD2; J: TRBJ2-1; V: TRBV3-1; DNA: TGTGCCAGCAGTCTCCAGCGGGGGGCCCACCATAGTGAGCAGTTCTTC; CDR3: CASSLQRGAHHSEQFF
size: .; D: TRBD2; J: TRBJ2-3; V: TRBV2; DNA: TGTGCCAGCAGTGCCTCTAGCGGGGGGAGAGATACGCAGTATTTT; CDR3: CASSASSGGRDTQYF
size: .; D: TRBD2; J: TRBJ2-5; V: TRBV12-3/TRBV12-4; DNA: TGTGCCAGCACCCCCGGGACTAGCTCGTGGACCCAGTACTTC; CDR3: CASTPGTSSWTQYF
size: few; D: .; J: TRBJ2-5; V: TRBV30; DNA: TGTGCCTGGAGTGTACACGGGGAAGAGACCCAGTACTTC; CDR3: CAWSVHGEETQYF